Shown below are 9 T cell receptor beta chains from a single sample sequenced in a study of T cells in Graves' hyperthyroidism and ophthalmopathy. What was amplified from RNA transcripts were TCR beta CDR3 regions. HTBI primers drove first-round RT-PCR of the TCR CDR3. In TCRdb, the multiplex PCR reads were re-called with MiXCR into one record per CDR3 protein. Of under 200,000 distinct CDR3 sequences listed, about 9.4% were seen once; the top ten hold approximately 20%. The specimen sequenced was blood. The receptor set was obtained from a woman between 18 and 29 years old with Graves' hyperthyroidism that later progressed to Graves' ophthalmopathy.

CDR3 amino acids: CASSQSQETQYF. Written as DNA, the CDR3 is TGTGCCAGCTCACAGAGTCAAGAGACCCAGTACTTC. The gene calls are TRBV18 and TRBJ2-5; D unresolved. Germline CDR1 KGHSH, CDR2 LQKENI. V shed 4 bases and J shed 2 bases, with 5 bases lying between them. This CDR3 is 12 amino acids long.

In its sample, this clonotype was seen many times. This rearrangement joins TRBV14 to TRBJ1-1; D is ambiguous. Germline V CDR1 and CDR2: SGHDN, FVKESK. Trimming cost V 3 bases and J 0 bases, with 5 bases left between them. This CDR3 contains 13 residues. CDR3 loop: CASSHTMNTEAFF. The CDR3 nucleotides are TGTGCCAGCAGCCATACAATGAACACTGAAGCTTTCTTT.

This clonotype was seen a few times. The rearrangement joins TRBV6-1 to TRBJ2-7; perhaps TRBD2 as D (5 bases). The CDR3 is 14 residues long. V was clipped by 6 bases and J by 3 bases, with 15 bases between them. Germline lookup yields CDR1 MNHNS and CDR2 SASEGT. Here the CDR3 DNA reads TGTGCCAGCAGCCGCGGGCCATATAACTACGAGCAGTACTTC. Translating it yields CASSRGPYNYEQYF.

The chain recombines TRBV4-2 with TRBJ1-6; weak D call: TRBD1 (5 bases). The germline V gene encodes CDR1 LGHNA and CDR2 YNFKEQ. This CDR3 has 15 amino acids. V dropped 1 base and J dropped 7 bases, with 11 bases sitting between them. CDR3 amino acids: CASSQVGGENSPLHF. CDR3 nucleotide sequence: TGTGCCAGCAGCCAAGTGGGGGGGGAGAATTCACCCCTCCACTTT.

This clonotype showed up many times. This chain joins TRBV6-6 and TRBJ2-2; 7 bases are shared with TRBD2. CDR1 is MNHNY and CDR2 is SVGAGI in the germline V gene (reference sequence). The length of the CDR3 is 14 residues. The V segment lost 1 base and the J segment 5 bases; nucleotides outside the gene matches: 1. CDR3 DNA: TGTGCCAGCAGTTACTGGGGGGGGACCGGGGAGCTGTTTTTT. Translated: CASSYWGGTGELFF.

There are many counts of this clonotype. The chain recombines TRBV12-3 or TRBV12-4 with TRBJ1-2, with D unresolved. The CDR3 has 10 residues. The germline V and J ends were trimmed by 10 bases and 6 bases, with 9 bases remaining between them. In nucleotides, the CDR3 is TGTGCCACAGATTCTGATGGCTACACCTTC. Translating gives CATDSDGYTF.

This clonotype was found a few times. The V and J genes are TRBV30 and TRBJ2-3, with TRBD1 matching 7 bases. This CDR3 is built from 14 residues. Per germline, CDR1 GTSNPN and CDR2 SVGIG (reference sequence). Trimming removed 2 bases from V and 0 bases from J; junction bases left unmatched: 2. CDR3 sequence: CAWSHRGSTDTQYF. CDR3 bases: TGTGCCTGGAGTCACAGGGGTAGCACAGATACGCAGTATTTT.

The chain carries TRBV28 and TRBJ2-7; 7 nucleotides line up with TRBD2. Germline V gives CDR1 MDHEN, CDR2 SYDVKM. This CDR3 region has 20 residues. The V segment lost 4 bases and the J segment 6 bases; nucleotides outside the gene matches: 27. CDR3 sequence reads: CASSSPRTFLLAEGSGEQYF. CDR3 sequence (DNA): TGTGCCAGCAGTTCACCCCGGACATTTCTTCTAGCGGAGGGGTCGGGCGAGCAGTACTTC. The full variable domain, its missing parts supplied by reference TRBV28 and TRBJ2-7, is DVKVTQSSRYLVKRTGEKVFLECVQDMDHENMFWYRQDPGLGLRLIYFSYDVKMKEKGDIPEGYSVSREKKERFSLILESASTNQTSMYLCASSSPRTFLLAEGSGEQYFGPGTRLTVT.

This clonotype was seen repeatedly, ten times or more. The J gene is TRBJ1-1, the V gene TRBV20-1; 8 bases map to TRBD1. The germline gives CDR1 DFQATT, CDR2 SNEGSKA (reference sequence). The CDR3 spans 16 residues. V shed 6 bases, J shed 4 bases, and the junction held 16 bases outside the gene matches. Here the CDR3 DNA reads TGCAGTGCAGTTGGTCGGACAGGGTATGTAGGCACTGAAGCTTTCTTT. The encoded protein is CSAVGRTGYVGTEAFF.